Included here is one T cell receptor beta chain sequence, with context. TCRdb independently ran MiXCR on the RT-PCR reads; one entry per CDR3 protein. The sample yields 920,000 or so distinct CDR3 sequences, roughly 17% seen once. The data belong to a study of patients and donors after allogeneic stem cell transplantation. The CDR3 sequence is 15 residues long. Germline lookup yields CDR1 SGHTA and CDR2 FQGNSA. Trimming took 3 bases from V and 7 from J; bases not matched to a gene: 6. This chain links TRBV7-2 with TRBJ2-7; 13 positions match TRBD2. Sequenced material: blood, either unsorted or a sorted T cell fraction (not recorded which). The receptor was isolated from a human donor who was either an allogeneic HSCT recipient or a stem cell or donor lymphocyte infusion donor (not recorded which). It is not recorded whose cells these are; they may come from a transplant donor. CDR3 DNA sequence: TGTGCCAGCAGCTTTACTAGCGGGAGGGCCGGTGAGCAGTACTTC. Its translation is CASSFTSGRAGEQYF.